This T cell receptor (beta chain) was sequenced in a study of cytomegalovirus exposure and HLA in healthy donors. Of note for this clone: Antigen: not known.

Sequenced by immunoSEQ multiplex PCR; TCRdb stores in-frame clones only, minus some. The table has under 250,000 clones, around 86% seen once. V shed 5 bases and J shed 4 bases, with 6 bases lying between them. The CDR3 has 12 amino acids. Germline CDR1 SNHLY, CDR2 FYNNEI. Study outcomes and limitations: In vitro checks showed that a few CMV-associated chains really do target CMV antigens.

This chain links TRBV2 with TRBJ1-5; D unclear. The receptor comes from a woman between 18 and 30 years old in good health and CMV-seropositive. Sequences were obtained from PBMCs. The chain's CDR3 is CASSSTNQPQHF. The DNA of the CDR3 is TGTGCCAGCAGTTCTACGAATCAGCCCCAGCATTTT.